The entry that follows covers one TCR beta chain sequence. Per the original data handling: Amplification from reference gene primers served as the basis for estimated nucleated cell counts. Sequencing used immunoSEQ multiplex PCR; TCRdb keeps in-frame clones, though not all of them. V and J calls and clone size follow that table, whereas D and trimming were derived from the DNA. The sample lists a few hundred thousand clones; 88% were seen once. This specimen belongs to a study of blood T cell repertoires in COVID-19. The wider study: Sources were T cells, B-cell-depleted T cells, or PBMCs; the material itself was cDNA or gDNA.

In germline, CDR1 is MNHEY, CDR2 SVGAGI. Trimming shortened V by 2 bases and J by 5 bases, and 19 bases separated the two germline ends. This CDR3 has 16 residues. Living in about two dozen US areas, the participants were between roughly 18 and 89 years of age. The sequenced sample was PBMCs or T cells enriched from blood (not recorded which). This clonotype was sampled from a woman aged 18-29 years who had recovered from COVID-19. The chain carries TRBV6-5 and TRBJ2-7, with D unresolved. The DNA for the CDR3 is TGTGCCAGCAGTTACGGTGTGACTCCGTTTGCCGACGAGCAGTACTTC. It specifies CASSYGVTPFADEQYF.